The 27 T cell receptor beta chains given below trace back to one sample, sequenced in a study of blood T cell repertoires in COVID-19. Produced via immunoSEQ multiplex PCR; TCRdb's table is partial and in-frame only. This sample has 150,000 to 200,000 clones, with approximately 90% found just once. Sequencing was carried out using peripheral blood. The receptors were sampled from a man aged 25-40 years with COVID-19, enrolled during active disease.

This clone was seen more than once but under ten times. The chain joins TRBV29-1 to TRBJ2-7; D may be TRBD1 (6 bases). CDR3 length: 12 amino acids. Germline CDR1 and CDR2: SQVTM and ANQGSEA. Between the trimmed V and J ends, which lost 4 bases and 3 bases, there was a span of 10 bases. The CDR3 protein is CSVGRDIYEQYF. The CDR3 bases are TGCAGCGTTGGCAGGGACATCTACGAGCAGTACTTC.

This sequence joins TRBV19 and TRBJ1-2; 10 bases map to TRBD1. CDR1 is LNHDA and CDR2 is SQIVND in the germline V gene (reference sequence). V shed 6 bases and J 5 bases; nucleotides not matched to a gene: 3. This CDR3 comprises 13 residues. The CDR3 DNA is TGTGCCAGTAGGACAGGGGGCAGATATGGCTACACCTTC. Its translation is CASRTGGRYGYTF.

This clone was seen only once. The chain couples TRBV19 to TRBJ1-1, with TRBD1 matching 10 bases. After removal of 6 bases from V and 5 bases from J, the junction contained 9 bases not matched to a gene. In germline, CDR1 is LNHDA, CDR2 SQIVND (reference sequence). This CDR3 comprises 15 residues. CDR3 in amino acids: CASSKSDRGGTEAFF. CDR3 DNA sequence: TGTGCCAGTAGCAAATCGGACAGGGGGGGGACTGAAGCTTTCTTT.

CDR3 nucleotide sequence: TGTGCCAGCAGTGCGACTAGCCAGACGCGCAATGAGCAGTTCTTC. This encodes CASSATSQTRNEQFF. This chain joins TRBV2 and TRBJ2-1, with 7 bases identical to TRBD2. The V gene end was trimmed by 4 bases and the J gene end by 6 bases; junction bases not matched to a gene: 9. Germline V gene data show CDR1 as SNHLY and CDR2 as FYNNEI. CDR3 length: 15 residues.

The chain employs TRBV6-5 and TRBJ2-7; 12 positions agree with TRBD1. CDR3 length: 15 amino acids. The germline V gene encodes CDR1 MNHEY and CDR2 SVGAGI. Trimming took 7 bases from V and 5 from J; bases not matched to a gene: 9. This chain's CDR3 is CASTDRGQGAHEQYF. The CDR3 region has the DNA TGTGCCAGCACCGACAGGGGACAGGGGGCTCACGAGCAGTACTTC.

The V and J genes are TRBV19 and TRBJ1-2; TRBD1 agrees at 10 bases. CDR3 length: 17 amino acids. CDR1 is LNHDA and CDR2 is SQIVND in the germline V gene (reference sequence). After removal of 6 bases from V and 6 bases from J, the junction contained 16 bases not matched to a gene. Written as DNA, the CDR3 is TGTGCCAGTAGCTTACACGGTTTCCGGGACAGGGGAGATGGCTACACCTTC. Translated: CASSLHGFRDRGDGYTF.

This clone was counted between two and nine times. The chain combines TRBV18 with TRBJ1-6, with D possibly TRBD1 on 5 matching bases. The length of the CDR3 is 15 residues. Between the trimmed V and J ends, which lost 6 bases and 6 bases, there was a span of 15 bases. Germline V gene lookup returns CDR1 KGHSH and CDR2 LQKENI. CDR3: CASSPRGGGNSPLHF. CDR3 in DNA: TGTGCCAGCTCCCCTCGGGGGGGAGGTAATTCACCCCTCCACTTT.

V and J are TRBV19 and TRBJ1-1; D gene uncertain. The CDR3 has 13 amino acids. V was shortened by 6 bases and J by 0 bases, with 8 bases between the two germline ends. Germline lookup yields CDR1 LNHDA and CDR2 SQIVND (reference sequence). The CDR3 loop is CASRSQMNTEAFF. The CDR3 DNA reads as TGTGCCAGTAGGTCACAGATGAACACTGAAGCTTTCTTT.

About this clone itself: Additional DNA sequences in this sample encode the identical CDR3. The chain has TRBV7-3 and TRBJ2-1, with D hard to call. The V end was cut by 5 bases, the J end by 0 bases, with 11 bases between. The CDR3 consists of 15 residues. From germline, CDR1 is SGHTA and CDR2 FQGTGA. The CDR3 sequence: CASSPDRSSYNEQFF. CDR3 DNA: TGTGCCAGCAGCCCCGATCGGAGCTCCTACAATGAGCAGTTCTTC. Variable domain in full (rest from reference TRBV7-3 and TRBJ2-1): GAGVSQTPSNKVTEKGKYVELRCDPISGHTALYWYRQSLGQGPEFLIYFQGTGAADDSGLPNDRFFAVRPEGSVSTLKIQRTERGDSAVYLCASSPDRSSYNEQFFGPGTRLTVL.

The rearrangement links TRBV5-6 to TRBJ2-3, with D possibly being TRBD2 (5 bases). The CDR3 covers 13 residues. The germline CDR1 and CDR2 sequences are SGHDT and YYEEEE. Trimming took 7 bases from V and 4 from J, leaving 13 bases between them. The CDR3 is CASPGESPDTQYF. CDR3 coding DNA: TGTGCCAGCCCCGGGGAATCGCCAGATACGCAGTATTTT.

The chain links TRBV6-5 to TRBJ1-2, with 10 bases matching TRBD1. The length of the CDR3 is 14 residues. With 2 bases clipped from V and 5 bases from J, the junction kept 2 bases outside the gene matches. From germline, CDR1 is MNHEY and CDR2 SVGAGI. The CDR3 sequence is CASSYGTGEYGYTF. CDR3 nucleotides: TGTGCCAGCAGTTACGGGACAGGGGAGTATGGCTACACCTTC.

The rearrangement joins TRBV23-1 to TRBJ2-7; the match to TRBD1 covers 7 bases. TRBV23-1 is assigned to the ORF class and has an uncertain function. Trimming removed 7 bases from V and 3 bases from J; junction bases left unmatched: 6. The CDR3 loop spans 13 amino acids. In nucleotides, the CDR3 is TGCGCCAGCATCAACAGGGGAGACTACGAGCAGTACTTC. It encodes CASINRGDYEQYF.

V is TRBV18 and J is TRBJ1-6; possibly TRBD1 for D (5 bases). V was clipped by 0 bases and J by 11 bases, with 11 bases between them. This CDR3 has 14 amino acids. From germline, CDR1 is KGHSH and CDR2 LQKENI. The CDR3: CASSPPREEAPLHF. CDR3 in DNA: TGTGCCAGCTCACCACCCAGGGAAGAGGCACCCCTCCACTTT.

The chain has TRBV11-2 and TRBJ2-7; TRBD1 matches at 9 bases. This CDR3 has 15 amino acids. After removal of 6 bases from V and 7 bases from J, the junction contained 13 bases not matched to a gene. The germline V gene encodes CDR1 SGHAT and CDR2 FQNNGV. CDR3 bases: TGTGCCAGCAGTTCCCCGGGACAGGGTAGTAGAGAGCAGTACTTC. Translating gives CASSSPGQGSREQYF.

The chain couples TRBV19 to TRBJ2-1; 13 bases line up with TRBD2. CDR1 and CDR2 (germline): LNHDA, SQIVND (reference sequence). The CDR3 runs to 16 residues. The V segment lost 0 bases and the J segment 8 bases; nucleotides outside the gene matches: 4. CDR3 sequence: CASSIDRTSGGHEQFF. In DNA form, the CDR3 reads TGTGCCAGTAGTATAGATAGGACTAGCGGGGGACATGAGCAGTTCTTC.

The V call is TRBV19, the J call TRBJ2-7, with 9 bases that match TRBD2. Germline V CDR1 and CDR2: LNHDA, SQIVND (reference sequence). This CDR3 contains 14 residues. V shed 6 bases, J shed 3 bases, and the junction held 6 bases outside the gene matches. The CDR3 protein is CASRAGTSFYEQYF. The CDR3 DNA sequence: TGTGCCAGTAGAGCCGGGACTAGCTTCTACGAGCAGTACTTC.

CDR3 protein: CASSVTGGSNYGYTF. CDR3 sequence (DNA): TGTGCCAGCAGCGTAACAGGGGGCTCTAACTATGGCTACACCTTC. The rearrangement uses TRBV7-9 and TRBJ1-2; 9 positions agree with TRBD1. CDR3 size: 15 residues. J gave up 0 bases and V 5 bases, and 4 bases lay outside the gene matches. In germline, CDR1 is SEHNR, CDR2 FQNEAQ (reference sequence).

V and J are TRBV28 and TRBJ1-4, with TRBD1 identical over 10 bases. Germline V lookup: CDR1 MDHEN, CDR2 SYDVKM. V trimming: 5 bases; J trimming: 1 base; junction bases outside the gene matches: 7. The CDR3 contains 17 residues. The CDR3 spells CASSPGTGVVTNEKLFF. CDR3 in DNA: TGTGCCAGCAGTCCCGGGACAGGGGTAGTAACTAATGAAAAACTGTTTTTT.

The V and J genes are TRBV7-6 and TRBJ2-7; 9 bases are shared with TRBD1. The CDR3 length is 17 residues. Trimming cost V 1 base and J 3 bases; bases outside gene matches: 10. The germline V gene encodes CDR1 SGHVS and CDR2 FNYEAQ. CDR3 sequence reads: CASSLDQRTGDFYEQYF. CDR3 DNA sequence: TGTGCCAGCAGCTTAGATCAGAGGACAGGGGATTTCTACGAGCAGTACTTC.

This clone appeared a few times. This same CDR3 is encoded by further DNA sequences in the sample. The CDR3 spells CASSYRQGYGYTF. Here the CDR3 DNA reads TGTGCCAGCAGTTACCGACAGGGATATGGCTACACCTTC. V gene TRBV6-5 combines with J gene TRBJ1-2; 7 bases agree with TRBD1. Germline CDR1 is MNHEY and CDR2 is SVGAGI. The J segment lost 5 bases and the V segment lost 2 bases, leaving 2 bases of the junction unmatched. This CDR3 contains 13 residues.

Written as DNA, the CDR3 is TGCAGCGTTGAGGAGACTAGCGGGAGTGACATTCAGTACTTC. Its protein product is CSVEETSGSDIQYF. The chain is built from TRBV29-1 and TRBJ2-4; the match to TRBD2 covers 12 bases. In germline, CDR1 is SQVTM, CDR2 ANQGSEA. CDR3 length: 14 residues. J gave up 8 bases and V 3 bases, and 5 bases lay outside the gene matches.

In this sample, this clone turned up once. This rearrangement joins TRBV10-3 to TRBJ2-3; D might be TRBD2 (6 bases). CDR3 length: 15 amino acids. Trimming took off 5 bases at V and 0 bases at J, with 12 bases between the two ends. Per germline, CDR1 ENHRY and CDR2 SYGVKD. The DNA of the CDR3 is TGTGCCATCAGTAGCTCGGGGGTAAGCACAGATACGCAGTATTTT. This gives the protein CAISSSGVSTDTQYF.

The J gene is TRBJ2-5, the V gene TRBV4-1, with TRBD2 matching over 7 bases. The V and J ends lost 0 bases and 2 bases, in that order; junction bases with no gene match: 6. CDR1 and CDR2 (germline): MGHRA, YSYEKL. The CDR3 sequence is 16 residues long. CDR3 sequence (DNA): TGCGCCAGCAGCCAAGAAGGTAGAGCGGGACAAGAGACCCAGTACTTC. As protein: CASSQEGRAGQETQYF.

The gene calls are TRBV28 and TRBJ1-1; TRBD1 is a possible D gene (5 bases). With 3 bases removed from V and 1 base from J, the gap between germline ends came to 9 bases. Per the germline V gene, CDR1 is MDHEN and CDR2 is SYDVKM. CDR3 length equals 14 residues. This chain's CDR3 is CASSFPTENTEAFF. The CDR3 nucleotides are TGTGCCAGCAGTTTTCCGACAGAGAACACTGAAGCTTTCTTT.

The chain combines TRBV7-7 with TRBJ2-2, with TRBD2 matching over 9 bases. Germline CDR1 is SSHAT and CDR2 is FNYEAQ (reference sequence). This CDR3 has 16 amino acids. With 2 bases clipped from V and 3 bases from J, the junction kept 4 bases outside the gene matches. CDR3 in amino acids: CASSLIAGADTGELFF. The CDR3 bases are TGTGCCAGCAGCTTAATAGCGGGAGCGGACACCGGGGAGCTGTTTTTT. The whole variable domain, filled in from reference TRBV7-7 and TRBJ2-2, reads GAGVSQSPRYKVTKRGQDVTLRCDPISSHATLYWYQQALGQGPEFLTYFNYEAQPDKSGLPSDRFSAERPEGSISTLTIQRTEQRDSAMYRCASSLIAGADTGELFFGEGSRLTVL.

The chain has TRBV30 and TRBJ2-5; maybe TRBD2 (5 bases). The germline gives CDR1 GTSNPN, CDR2 SVGIG (reference sequence). The CDR3 is 16 residues long. Trimming cost V 4 bases and J 1 base, with 19 bases left between them. CDR3 loop: CAWNPGLSGLQETQYF. The CDR3 coding sequence is TGTGCCTGGAACCCCGGACTTAGTGGCCTCCAAGAGACCCAGTACTTC.

V is TRBV6-5 and J is TRBJ1-2; 7 nucleotides match TRBD1. The germline V gene encodes CDR1 MNHEY and CDR2 SVGAGI. The CDR3 totals 15 residues. After removal of 0 bases from V and 0 bases from J, the junction contained 1 base not matched to a gene. In DNA, the CDR3 is TGTGCCAGCAGTTACTCGCAGGGGGCTAACTATGGCTACACCTTC. Amino acids: CASSYSQGANYGYTF.